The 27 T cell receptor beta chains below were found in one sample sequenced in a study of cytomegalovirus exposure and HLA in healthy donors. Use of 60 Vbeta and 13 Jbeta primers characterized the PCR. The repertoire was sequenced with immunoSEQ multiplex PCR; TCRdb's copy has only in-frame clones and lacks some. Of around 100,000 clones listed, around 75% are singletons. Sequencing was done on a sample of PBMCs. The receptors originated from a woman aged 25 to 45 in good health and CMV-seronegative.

CDR3 sequence (DNA): TGCGCCAGCAGCTTGTCTACCGGGACAGGTCTCGAAAAACTGTTTTTT. It encodes CASSLSTGTGLEKLFF. The chain uses TRBV5-1 and TRBJ1-4, with 8 bases that match TRBD1. The V gene's germline CDR1 is SGHRS and CDR2 YFSETQ. CDR3 length equals 16 residues. Losses at the gene ends were 1 base for V and 8 bases for J; bases not matched to a gene: 10.

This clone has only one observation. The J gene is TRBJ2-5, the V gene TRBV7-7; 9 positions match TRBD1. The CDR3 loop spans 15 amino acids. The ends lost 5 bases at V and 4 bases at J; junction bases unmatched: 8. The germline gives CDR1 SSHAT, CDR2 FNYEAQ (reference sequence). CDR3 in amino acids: CASSRSGQGSETQYF. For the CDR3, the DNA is TGTGCCAGCAGCAGATCGGGACAGGGATCAGAGACCCAGTACTTC. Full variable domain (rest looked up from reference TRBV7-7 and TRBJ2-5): GAGVSQSPRYKVTKRGQDVTLRCDPISSHATLYWYQQALGQGPEFLTYFNYEAQPDKSGLPSDRFSAERPEGSISTLTIQRTEQRDSAMYRCASSRSGQGSETQYFGPGTRLLVL.

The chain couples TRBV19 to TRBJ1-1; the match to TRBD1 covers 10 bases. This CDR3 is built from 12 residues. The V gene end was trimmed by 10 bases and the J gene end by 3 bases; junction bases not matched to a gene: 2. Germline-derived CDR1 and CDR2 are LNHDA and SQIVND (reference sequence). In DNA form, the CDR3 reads TGTGCCACGGGGACAGGGGACACTGAAGCTTTCTTT. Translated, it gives CATGTGDTEAFF. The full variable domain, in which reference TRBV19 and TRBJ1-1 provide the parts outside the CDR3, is DGGITQSPKYLFRKEGQNVTLSCEQNLNHDAMYWYRQDPGQGLRLIYYSQIVNDFQKGDIAEGYSVSREKKESFPLTVTSAQKNPTAFYLCATGTGDTEAFFGQGTRLTVV.

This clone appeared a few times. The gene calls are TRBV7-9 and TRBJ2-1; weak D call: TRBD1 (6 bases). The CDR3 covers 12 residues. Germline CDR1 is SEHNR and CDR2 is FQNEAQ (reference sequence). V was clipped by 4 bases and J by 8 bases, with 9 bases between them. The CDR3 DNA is TGTGCCAGCAGCTCCAGGGGCGATGAGCAGTTCTTC. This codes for CASSSRGDEQFF. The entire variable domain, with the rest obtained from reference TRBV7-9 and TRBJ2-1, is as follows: DTGVSQNPRHKITKRGQNVTFRCDPISEHNRLYWYRQTLGQGPEFLTYFQNEAQLEKSRLLSDRFSAERPKGSFSTLEIQRTEQGDSAMYLCASSSRGDEQFFGPGTRLTVL.

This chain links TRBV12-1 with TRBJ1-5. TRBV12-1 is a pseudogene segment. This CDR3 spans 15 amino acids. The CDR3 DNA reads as TGTGCCAGCAGCTTTCGGGGGACGAGCAATCAGCCCCAGCATTTT. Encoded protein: CASSFRGTSNQPQHF.

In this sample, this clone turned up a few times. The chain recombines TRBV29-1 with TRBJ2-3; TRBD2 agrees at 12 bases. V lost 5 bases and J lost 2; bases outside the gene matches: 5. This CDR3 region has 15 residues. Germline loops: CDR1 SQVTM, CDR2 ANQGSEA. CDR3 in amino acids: CSVRTSGAPTDTQYF. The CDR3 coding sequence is TGCAGCGTTCGGACTAGCGGGGCCCCCACAGATACGCAGTATTTT.

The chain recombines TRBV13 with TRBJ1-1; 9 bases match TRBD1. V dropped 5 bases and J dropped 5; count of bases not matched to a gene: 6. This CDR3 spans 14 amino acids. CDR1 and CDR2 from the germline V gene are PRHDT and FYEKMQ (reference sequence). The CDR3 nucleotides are TGTGCCAGCAGCCGGACAGGGGACGGGACTGAAGCTTTCTTT. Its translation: CASSRTGDGTEAFF.

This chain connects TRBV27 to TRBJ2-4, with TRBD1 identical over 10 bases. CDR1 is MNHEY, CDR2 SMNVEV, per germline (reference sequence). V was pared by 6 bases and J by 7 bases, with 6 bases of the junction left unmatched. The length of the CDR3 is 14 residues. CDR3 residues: CASRSGTGVNIQYF. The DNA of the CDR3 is TGTGCCAGCAGGTCCGGGACAGGGGTGAACATTCAGTACTTC.

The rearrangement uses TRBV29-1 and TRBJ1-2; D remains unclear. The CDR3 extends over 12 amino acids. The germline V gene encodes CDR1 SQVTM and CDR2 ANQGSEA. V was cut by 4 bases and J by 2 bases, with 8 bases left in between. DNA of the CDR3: TGCAGCGTTGGGGCACCCAACTATGGCTACACCTTC. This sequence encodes CSVGAPNYGYTF.

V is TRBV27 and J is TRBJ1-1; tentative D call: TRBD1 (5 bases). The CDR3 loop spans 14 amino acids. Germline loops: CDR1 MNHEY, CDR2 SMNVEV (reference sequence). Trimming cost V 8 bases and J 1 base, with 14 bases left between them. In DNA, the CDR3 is TGTGCCAGCCGTACCGGGGGGTGGAACACTGAAGCTTTCTTT. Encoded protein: CASRTGGWNTEAFF.

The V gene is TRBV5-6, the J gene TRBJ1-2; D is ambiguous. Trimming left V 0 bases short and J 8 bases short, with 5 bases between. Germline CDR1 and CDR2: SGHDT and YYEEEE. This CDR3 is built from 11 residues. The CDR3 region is CASSLGLGYTF. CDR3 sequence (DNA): TGTGCCAGCAGCTTGGGTCTAGGCTACACCTTC.

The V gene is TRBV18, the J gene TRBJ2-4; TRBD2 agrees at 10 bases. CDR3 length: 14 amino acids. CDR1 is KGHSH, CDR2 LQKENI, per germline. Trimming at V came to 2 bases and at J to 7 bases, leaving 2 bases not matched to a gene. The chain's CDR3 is CASSPGTSVNIQYF. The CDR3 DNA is TGTGCCAGCTCACCAGGGACTAGCGTGAACATTCAGTACTTC.

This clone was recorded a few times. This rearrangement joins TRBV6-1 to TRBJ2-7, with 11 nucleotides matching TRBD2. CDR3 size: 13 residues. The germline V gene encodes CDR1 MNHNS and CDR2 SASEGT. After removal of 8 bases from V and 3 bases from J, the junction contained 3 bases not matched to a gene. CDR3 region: CASWLAGGYEQYF. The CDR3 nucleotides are TGTGCCAGCTGGCTAGCGGGGGGCTACGAGCAGTACTTC.

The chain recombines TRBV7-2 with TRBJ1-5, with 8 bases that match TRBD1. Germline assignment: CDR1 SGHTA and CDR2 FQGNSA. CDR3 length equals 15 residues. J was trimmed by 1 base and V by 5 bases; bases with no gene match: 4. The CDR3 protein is CASSVWTGSNQPQHF. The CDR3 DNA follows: TGTGCCAGCAGCGTCTGGACAGGGAGCAATCAGCCCCAGCATTTT.

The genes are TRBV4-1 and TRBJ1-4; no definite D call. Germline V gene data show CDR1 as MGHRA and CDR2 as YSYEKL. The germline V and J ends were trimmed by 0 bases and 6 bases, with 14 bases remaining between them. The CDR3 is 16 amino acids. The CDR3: CASSQDGGGEDEKLFF. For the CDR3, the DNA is TGCGCCAGCAGCCAAGATGGAGGAGGAGAGGATGAAAAACTGTTTTTT.

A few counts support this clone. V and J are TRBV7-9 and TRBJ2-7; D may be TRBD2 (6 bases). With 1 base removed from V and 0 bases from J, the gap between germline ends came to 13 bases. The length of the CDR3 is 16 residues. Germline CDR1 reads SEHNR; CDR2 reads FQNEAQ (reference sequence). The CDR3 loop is CASSLESSASSYEQYF. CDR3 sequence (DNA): TGTGCCAGCAGCTTAGAATCTAGCGCGAGCTCCTACGAGCAGTACTTC.

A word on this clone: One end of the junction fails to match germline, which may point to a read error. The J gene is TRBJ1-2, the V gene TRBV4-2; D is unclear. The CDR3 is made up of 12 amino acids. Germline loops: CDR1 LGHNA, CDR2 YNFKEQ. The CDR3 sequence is CASSQVDYGHTF. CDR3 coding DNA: TGTGCCAGCAGCCAAGTAGACTATGGCCACACCTTC.

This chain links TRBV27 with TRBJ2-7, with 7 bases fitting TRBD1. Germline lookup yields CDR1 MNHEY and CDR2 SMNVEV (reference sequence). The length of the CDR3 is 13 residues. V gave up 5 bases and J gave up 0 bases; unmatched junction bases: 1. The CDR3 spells CASSRTGSYEQYF. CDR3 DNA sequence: TGTGCCAGCAGTCGGACAGGCTCCTACGAGCAGTACTTC.

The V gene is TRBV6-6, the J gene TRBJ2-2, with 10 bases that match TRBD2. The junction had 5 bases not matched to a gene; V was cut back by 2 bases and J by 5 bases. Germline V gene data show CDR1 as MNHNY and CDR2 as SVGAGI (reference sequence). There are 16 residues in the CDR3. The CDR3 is CASSYATSGPTGELFF. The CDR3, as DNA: TGTGCCAGCAGTTACGCGACTAGCGGGCCTACCGGGGAGCTGTTTTTT.

The CDR3 coding sequence is TGTGCCGCCCGGGGGGGACCGACTAACTATGGCTACACCTTC. Encoded protein: CAARGGPTNYGYTF. V and J are TRBV6-5 and TRBJ1-2; TRBD1 is a possible D gene (5 bases). V lost 11 bases and J 0 bases, leaving 16 bases between the germline ends. Germline V lookup: CDR1 MNHEY, CDR2 SVGAGI. The CDR3 is made up of 14 amino acids.

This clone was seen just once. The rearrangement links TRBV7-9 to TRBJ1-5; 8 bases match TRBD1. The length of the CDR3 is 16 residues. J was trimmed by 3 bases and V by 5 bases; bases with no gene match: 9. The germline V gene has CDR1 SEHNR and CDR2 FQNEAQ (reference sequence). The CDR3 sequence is CASSPVGQGDNQPQHF. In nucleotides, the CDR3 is TGTGCCAGCAGCCCCGTAGGACAGGGCGACAATCAGCCCCAGCATTTT.

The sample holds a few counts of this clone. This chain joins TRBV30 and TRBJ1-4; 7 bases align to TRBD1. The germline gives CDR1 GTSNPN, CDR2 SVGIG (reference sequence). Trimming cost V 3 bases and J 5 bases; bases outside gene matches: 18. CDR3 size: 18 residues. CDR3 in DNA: TGTGCCTGGAGGAAACCATCGGGACAGCCGCGCCTAAATGAAAAACTGTTTTTT. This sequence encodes CAWRKPSGQPRLNEKLFF. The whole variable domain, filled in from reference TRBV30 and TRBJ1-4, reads SQTIHQWPATLVQPVGSPLSLECTVEGTSNPNLYWYRQAAGRGLQLLFYSVGIGQISSEVPQNLSASRPQDRQFILSSKKLLLSDSGFYLCAWRKPSGQPRLNEKLFFGSGTQLSVL.

CDR3 region: CAWIRSGDGELFF. CDR3 coding DNA: TGTGCCTGGATTCGTAGCGGAGACGGGGAGCTGTTTTTT. V is TRBV30 and J is TRBJ2-2; maybe TRBD2 (6 bases). V lost 4 bases, J lost 7 bases, and 13 bases lay in between. Germline CDR1 GTSNPN, CDR2 SVGIG (reference sequence). The CDR3 sequence is 13 residues long.

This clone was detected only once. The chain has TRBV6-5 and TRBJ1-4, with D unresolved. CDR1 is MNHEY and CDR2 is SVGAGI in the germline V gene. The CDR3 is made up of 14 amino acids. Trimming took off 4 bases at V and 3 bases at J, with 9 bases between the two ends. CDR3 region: CASSSRGANEKLFF. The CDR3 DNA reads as TGTGCCAGCAGTTCCCGAGGTGCTAATGAAAAACTGTTTTTT.

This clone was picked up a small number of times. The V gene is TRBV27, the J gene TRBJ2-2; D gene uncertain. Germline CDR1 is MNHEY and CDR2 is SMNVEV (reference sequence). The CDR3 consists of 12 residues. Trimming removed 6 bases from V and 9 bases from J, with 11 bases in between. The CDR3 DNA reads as TGTGCCAGCAGCTTTACGGGTCGGGAGCTGTTTTTT. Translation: CASSFTGRELFF.

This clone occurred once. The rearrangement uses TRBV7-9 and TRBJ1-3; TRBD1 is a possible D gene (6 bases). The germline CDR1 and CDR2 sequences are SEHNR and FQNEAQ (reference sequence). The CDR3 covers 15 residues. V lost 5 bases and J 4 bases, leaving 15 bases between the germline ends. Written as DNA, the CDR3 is TGTGCCAGCAGCGGGGGGGCAGACGTCGGAAACACCATATATTTT. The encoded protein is CASSGGADVGNTIYF.

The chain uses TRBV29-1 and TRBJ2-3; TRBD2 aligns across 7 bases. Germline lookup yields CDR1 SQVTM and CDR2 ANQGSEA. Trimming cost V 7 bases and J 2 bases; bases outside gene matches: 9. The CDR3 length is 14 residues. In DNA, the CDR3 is TGCAGCGGTAGACTAGCCTTCCCCACAGATACGCAGTATTTT. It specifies CSGRLAFPTDTQYF.